This entry is about one T cell receptor beta chain. Antigen: not known. Trimming took 1 base from V and 8 from J, leaving 17 bases between them. This CDR3 spans 16 amino acids. The sample comes from a study of T cell repertoires in cytomegalovirus infection. Study details: Recently identified HLA-C-restricted CMV epitopes were used, and well-studied HLA-B-restricted CMV epitopes were used as well. Carrying CMV and the relevant HLA type showed in public TCR beta signatures. Study-wide points: Adding up the frequency of public TCR beta families identified people who carried CMV plus the relevant HLA.

TCRdb re-derived calls from the reads in MiXCR, one entry per CDR3 protein. The sample contains 550,000 to 700,000 distinct CDR3 sequences, about 40% of which appear only once. The chain couples TRBV12-3 or TRBV12-4 to TRBJ1-4, with D possibly being TRBD1 (5 bases). This sample comprised cultured PBMCs, obtained from culture after CMV antigen stimulation. The receptor comes from a human donor in good health (CMV status not recorded). Some clones in this sample may be carry-over from other donors' samples. As DNA, the CDR3 is TGTGCCAGCAGTTTAGGCCTGGGGCAGGGCGGCGAAAAACTGTTTTTT. Residues: CASSLGLGQGGEKLFF.